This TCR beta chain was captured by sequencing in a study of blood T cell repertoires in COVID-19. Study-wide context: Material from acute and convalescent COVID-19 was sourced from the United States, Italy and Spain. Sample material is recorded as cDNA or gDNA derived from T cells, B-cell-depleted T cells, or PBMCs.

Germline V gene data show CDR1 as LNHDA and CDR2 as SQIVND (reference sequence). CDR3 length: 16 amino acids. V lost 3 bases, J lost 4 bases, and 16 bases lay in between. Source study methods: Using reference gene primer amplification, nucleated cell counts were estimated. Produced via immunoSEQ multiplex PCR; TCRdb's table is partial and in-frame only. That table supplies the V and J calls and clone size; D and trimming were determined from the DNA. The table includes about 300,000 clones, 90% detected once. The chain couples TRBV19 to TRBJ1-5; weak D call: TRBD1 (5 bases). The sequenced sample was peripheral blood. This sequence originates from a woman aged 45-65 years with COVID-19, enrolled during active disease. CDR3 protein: CASSIQDRRGNQPQHF. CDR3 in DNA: TGTGCCAGTAGTATTCAAGACCGCCGGGGGAATCAGCCCCAGCATTTT. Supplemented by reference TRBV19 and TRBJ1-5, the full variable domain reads DGGITQSPKYLFRKEGQNVTLSCEQNLNHDAMYWYRQDPGQGLRLIYYSQIVNDFQKGDIAEGYSVSREKKESFPLTVTSAQKNPTAFYLCASSIQDRRGNQPQHFGDGTRLSIL.